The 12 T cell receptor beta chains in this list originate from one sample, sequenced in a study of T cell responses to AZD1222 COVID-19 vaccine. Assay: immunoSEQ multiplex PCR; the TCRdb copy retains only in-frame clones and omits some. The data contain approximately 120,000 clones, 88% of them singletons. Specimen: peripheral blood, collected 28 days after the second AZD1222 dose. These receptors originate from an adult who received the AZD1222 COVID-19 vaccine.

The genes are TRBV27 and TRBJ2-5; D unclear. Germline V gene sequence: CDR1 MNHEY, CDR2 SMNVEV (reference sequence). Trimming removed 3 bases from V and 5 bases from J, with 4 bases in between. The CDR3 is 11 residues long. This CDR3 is CASSFVETQYF. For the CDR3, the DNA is TGTGCCAGCAGTTTTGTGGAGACCCAGTACTTC.

The CDR3 loop reads CASSLTRTSNYGYTF. CDR3 in DNA: TGCGCCAGCAGCCTCACCCGGACCTCTAACTATGGCTACACCTTC. V gene TRBV4-1 combines with J gene TRBJ1-2; D is unclear. Germline CDR1 and CDR2: MGHRA and YSYEKL. This CDR3 has 15 residues. Trimming removed 4 bases at V and 0 bases at J, with 12 bases between.

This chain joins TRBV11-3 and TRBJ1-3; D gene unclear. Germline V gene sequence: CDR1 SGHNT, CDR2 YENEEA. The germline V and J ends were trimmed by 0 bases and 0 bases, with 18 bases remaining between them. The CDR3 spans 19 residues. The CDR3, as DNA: TGTGCCAGCAGCTTAGATGGGTTTGTGTCCGTGAGCTCTGGAAACACCATATATTTT. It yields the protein CASSLDGFVSVSSGNTIYF.

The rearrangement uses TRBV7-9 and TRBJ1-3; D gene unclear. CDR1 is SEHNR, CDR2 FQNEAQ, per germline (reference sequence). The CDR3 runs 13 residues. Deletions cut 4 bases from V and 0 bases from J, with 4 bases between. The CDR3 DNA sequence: TGTGCCAGCAGCTATGTCTCTGGAAACACCATATATTTT. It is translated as CASSYVSGNTIYF.

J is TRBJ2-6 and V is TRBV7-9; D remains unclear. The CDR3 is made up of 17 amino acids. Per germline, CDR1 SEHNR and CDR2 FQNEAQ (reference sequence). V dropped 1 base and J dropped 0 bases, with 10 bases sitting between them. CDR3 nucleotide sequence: TGTGCCAGCAGCTTAGGTTCGGAATACTCTGGGGCCAACGTCCTGACTTTC. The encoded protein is CASSLGSEYSGANVLTF.

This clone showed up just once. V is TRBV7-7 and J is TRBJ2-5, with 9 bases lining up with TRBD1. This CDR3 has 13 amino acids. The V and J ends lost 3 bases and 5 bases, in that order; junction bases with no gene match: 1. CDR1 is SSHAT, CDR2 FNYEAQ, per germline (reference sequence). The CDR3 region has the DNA TGTGCCAGCAGCTTGGACAGGGGCGAGACCCAGTACTTC. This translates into CASSLDRGETQYF.

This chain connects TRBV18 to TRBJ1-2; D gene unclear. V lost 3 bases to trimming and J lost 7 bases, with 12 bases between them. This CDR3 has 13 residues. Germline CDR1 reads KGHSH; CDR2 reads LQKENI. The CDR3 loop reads CASSPNRDPGYTF. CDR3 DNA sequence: TGTGCCAGCTCACCTAACCGAGACCCTGGCTACACCTTC.

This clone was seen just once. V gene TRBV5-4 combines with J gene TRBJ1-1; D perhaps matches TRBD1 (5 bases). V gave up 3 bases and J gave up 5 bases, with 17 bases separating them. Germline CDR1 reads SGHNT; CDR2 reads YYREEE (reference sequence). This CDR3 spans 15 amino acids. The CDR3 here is CASSSQMMGRTEAFF. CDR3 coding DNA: TGTGCCAGCAGCTCACAGATGATGGGACGGACTGAAGCTTTCTTT.

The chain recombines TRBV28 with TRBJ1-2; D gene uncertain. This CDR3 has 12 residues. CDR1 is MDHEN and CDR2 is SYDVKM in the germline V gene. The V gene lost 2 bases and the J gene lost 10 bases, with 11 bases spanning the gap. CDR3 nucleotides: TGTGCCAGCAGTTTAAATCCCCGCGACTACACCTTC. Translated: CASSLNPRDYTF.

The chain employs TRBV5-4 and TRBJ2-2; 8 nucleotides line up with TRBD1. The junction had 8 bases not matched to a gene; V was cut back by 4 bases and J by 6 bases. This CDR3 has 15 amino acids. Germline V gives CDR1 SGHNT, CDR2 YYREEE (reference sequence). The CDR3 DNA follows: TGTGCCAGCAGCCCCAAGGACAGGGAATCCGGGGAGCTGTTTTTT. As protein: CASSPKDRESGELFF.

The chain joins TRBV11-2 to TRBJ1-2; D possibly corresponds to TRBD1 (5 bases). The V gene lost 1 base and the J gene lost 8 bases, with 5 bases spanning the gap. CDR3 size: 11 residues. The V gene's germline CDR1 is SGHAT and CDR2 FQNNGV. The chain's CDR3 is CASSLGGGYTF. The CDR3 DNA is TGTGCCAGCAGCTTAGGGGGCGGCTACACCTTC.

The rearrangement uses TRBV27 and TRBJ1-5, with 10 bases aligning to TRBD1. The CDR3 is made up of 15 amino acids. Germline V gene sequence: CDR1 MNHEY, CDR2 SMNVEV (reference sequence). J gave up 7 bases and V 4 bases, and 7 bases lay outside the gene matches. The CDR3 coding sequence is TGTGCCAGCAGTTCGGGACAGGGGCGCTGGCAGCCCCAGCATTTT. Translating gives CASSSGQGRWQPQHF.